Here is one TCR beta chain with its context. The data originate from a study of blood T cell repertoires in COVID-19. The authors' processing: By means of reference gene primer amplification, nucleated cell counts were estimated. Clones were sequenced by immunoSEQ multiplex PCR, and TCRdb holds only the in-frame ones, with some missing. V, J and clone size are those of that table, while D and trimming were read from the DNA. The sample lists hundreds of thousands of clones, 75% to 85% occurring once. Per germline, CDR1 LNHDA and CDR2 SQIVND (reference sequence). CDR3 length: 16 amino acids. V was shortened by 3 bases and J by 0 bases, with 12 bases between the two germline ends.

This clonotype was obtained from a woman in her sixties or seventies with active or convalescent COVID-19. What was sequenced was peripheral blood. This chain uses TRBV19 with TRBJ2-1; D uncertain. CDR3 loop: CASSMLSRPSYNEQFF. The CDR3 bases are TGTGCCAGTAGTATGCTCTCCAGGCCCTCCTACAATGAGCAGTTCTTC.